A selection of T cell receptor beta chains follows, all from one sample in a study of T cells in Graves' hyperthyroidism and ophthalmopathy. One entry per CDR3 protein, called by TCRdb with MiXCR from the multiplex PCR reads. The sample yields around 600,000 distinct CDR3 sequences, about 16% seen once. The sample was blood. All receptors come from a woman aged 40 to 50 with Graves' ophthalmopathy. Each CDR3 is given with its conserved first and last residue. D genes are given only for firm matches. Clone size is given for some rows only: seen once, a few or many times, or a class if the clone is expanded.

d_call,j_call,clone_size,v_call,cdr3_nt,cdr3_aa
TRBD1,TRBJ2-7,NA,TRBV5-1,TGCGCCAGCAGCCCCTCGGCATCCCTCGGACAGGGCTCATCCTACGAGCAGTACTTC,CASSPSASLGQGSSYEQYF
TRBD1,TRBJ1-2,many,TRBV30,TGTGCCTGGAGTCTACAGGGGGTCCTCTATAGCTACACCTTC,CAWSLQGVLYSYTF
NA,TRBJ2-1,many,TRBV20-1,TGCAGTGCTAGAATAAGCGGTGGGCTACCCGAGGTGCAGTTCTTC,CSARISGGLPEVQFF
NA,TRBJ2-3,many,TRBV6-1,TGTGCCAGCAGTGATTGGGGGGCGGGAAGCACAGATACGCAGTATTTT,CASSDWGAGSTDTQYF
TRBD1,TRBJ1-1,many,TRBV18,TGTGCCAGCTCAGACAGGGGTAGTGACACTGAAGCTTTCTTT,CASSDRGSDTEAFF
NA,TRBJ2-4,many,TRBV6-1,TGTGCCAGCAGTGCCACAAGAGGGAAAAACATTCAGTACTTC,CASSATRGKNIQYF
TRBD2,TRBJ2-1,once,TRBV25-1,TGTGCCAGCAGTGAATATCGAGCGGGAGGTAGTGAGCAGTTCTTC,CASSEYRAGGSEQFF
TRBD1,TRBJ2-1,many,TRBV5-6,TGTGCCAGCAGCTCATTCCTGGGACAGCCCTACAATGAGCAGTTCTTC,CASSSFLGQPYNEQFF
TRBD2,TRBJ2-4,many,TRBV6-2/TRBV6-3,TGTGCCAGCAGTTACCACCCTTGGCTAGCGGGAGATGAGAACATTCAGTACTTC,CASSYHPWLAGDENIQYF
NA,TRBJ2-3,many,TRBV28,TGTGCCAGCAGTTCACCGAACACAGATACGCAGTATTTT,CASSSPNTDTQYF
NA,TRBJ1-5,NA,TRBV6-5,TGTGCCAGCAGTTACGGGGGACTTCAGCCCCAGCATTTT,CASSYGGLQPQHF
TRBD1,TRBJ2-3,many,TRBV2,TGTGCCAGCAGATTGACAGGGGTTTGGACAGATACGCAGTATTTT,CASRLTGVWTDTQYF
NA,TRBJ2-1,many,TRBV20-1,TGCAGTGCTAGCATCATGGGGGGTTCGAGCAATGAGCAGTTCTTC,CSASIMGGSSNEQFF
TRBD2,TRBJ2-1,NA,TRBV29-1,TGCAGCGTTGTGTATCGTGGACTAGCGGGAGTGGAGCAGTTCTTC,CSVVYRGLAGVEQFF
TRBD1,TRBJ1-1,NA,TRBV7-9,TGTGCCAGCAGCTTAAGAACAGGGGGCGGCATTGAAGCTTTCTTT,CASSLRTGGGIEAFF
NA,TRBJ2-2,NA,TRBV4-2,TGTGCCAGCAGCCAAGATCCGTGGGACACCGGGGAGCTGTTTTTT,CASSQDPWDTGELFF
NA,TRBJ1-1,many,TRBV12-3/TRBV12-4,TGTGCCAGCAGTTCACCGACGAGGAGGACGGCTGAAGCTTTCTTT,CASSSPTRRTAEAFF
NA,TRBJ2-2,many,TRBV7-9,TGTGCCAGCATCTTTGCGGGGGCGACCGGGGAGCTGTTTTTT,CASIFAGATGELFF
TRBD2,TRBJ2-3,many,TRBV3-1,TGTGCCAGCAGCCAAGTCGGGGGGGCCGAAGATACGCAGTATTTT,CASSQVGGAEDTQYF
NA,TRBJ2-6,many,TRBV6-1,TGTGCCAGCACGGCTGGGGCCAACGTCCTGACTTTC,CASTAGANVLTF
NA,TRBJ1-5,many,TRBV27,TGTGCCAGCAGTTTATCTAACAGGGCCAGCAATCAGCCCCAGCATTTT,CASSLSNRASNQPQHF
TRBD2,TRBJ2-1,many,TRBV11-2,TGTGCCAGCAGCTTCCTTAGCGGGGTTTACAATGAGCAGTTCTTC,CASSFLSGVYNEQFF
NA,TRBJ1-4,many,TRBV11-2,TGTGCCAGCAGCCCCGTCCGCTCAACTAATGAAAAACTGTTTTTT,CASSPVRSTNEKLFF
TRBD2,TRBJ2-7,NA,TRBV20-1,TGCAGTGCTAGAGACGCGCGCGGGTTGACTAGCGTCTCCTACGAGCAGTACTTC,CSARDARGLTSVSYEQYF
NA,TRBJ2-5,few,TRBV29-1,TGCAGCGTTGTTAGCCTCCAAGAGACCCAGTACTTC,CSVVSLQETQYF
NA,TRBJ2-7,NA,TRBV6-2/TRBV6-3,TGTGCCAGCAGTTTCCGGGGTTCCGAGCAGTACTTC,CASSFRGSEQYF
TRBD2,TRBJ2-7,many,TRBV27,TGTGCCAGCACCTCGCCGGGACTAGCGGGAGGAAGTTCGTCCGAGCAGTACTTC,CASTSPGLAGGSSSEQYF
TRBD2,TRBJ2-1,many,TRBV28,TGTGCCAGCAGACGTACCGGGACTAGGCCCAATGAGCAGTTCTTC,CASRRTGTRPNEQFF
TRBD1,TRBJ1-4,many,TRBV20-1,TGCAGTGCTAGCCCCCGGACAGGAGGTTTTAAAAAACTGTTTTTT,CSASPRTGGFKKLFF
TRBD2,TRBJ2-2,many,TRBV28,TGTGCCAGCAGTTCAGGACTAGCGGGATACACCGGGGAGCTGTTTTTT,CASSSGLAGYTGELFF
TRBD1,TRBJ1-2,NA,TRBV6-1,TGTGCCAGCCTTTTGAGACGGGACAGGTCCGGGGGCTATGGCTACACCTTC,CASLLRRDRSGGYGYTF
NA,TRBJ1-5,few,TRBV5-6,TGTGCCAGCAGCTTCTACGGGCAGCCCCAGCATTTT,CASSFYGQPQHF
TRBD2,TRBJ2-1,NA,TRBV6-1,TGTGCCAGCAATCCCCTAGCGGGGCCCACCTACAATGAGCAGTTCTTC,CASNPLAGPTYNEQFF
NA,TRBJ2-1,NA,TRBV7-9,TGTGCCAGCAGCTCCCCGACGGGATCCTACAATGAGCAGTTCTTC,CASSSPTGSYNEQFF
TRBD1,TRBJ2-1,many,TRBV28,TGTGCCAGCAGGAGGGGGCGTTACAATGAGCAGTTCTTC,CASRRGRYNEQFF
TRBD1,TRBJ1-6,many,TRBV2,TGTGCCAGCAGTGATAGGGACAGGGCGGGTTCACCCCTCCACTTT,CASSDRDRAGSPLHF
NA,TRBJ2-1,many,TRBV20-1,TGCAGTGCTAGAGGGTTTTCCTACAATGAGCAGTTCTTC,CSARGFSYNEQFF
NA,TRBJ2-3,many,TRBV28,TGTGCCAGCAGTCAAATTAGCGGAGGGTTAGATACGCAGTATTTT,CASSQISGGLDTQYF
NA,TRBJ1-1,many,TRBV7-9,TGTGCCAGCAGCTTAGGGGTTGAGAACACTGAAGCTTTCTTT,CASSLGVENTEAFF
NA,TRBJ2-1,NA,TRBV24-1,TGTGCCACCAGTGATTACAAGGGGACCTCAAATGAGCAGTTCTTC,CATSDYKGTSNEQFF
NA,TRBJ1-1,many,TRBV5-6,TGTGCCAGCAGCTGGGGGTGGGTGAACACTGAAGCTTTCTTT,CASSWGWVNTEAFF